The T cell receptor beta chain described here comes from a study of Ad26.COV2.S vaccination and SARS-CoV-2 variants (dated by TCRdb to the early 2020s). Background for the entire study: Donors in the vaccine arm were drawn from COV1001, a multicentre, randomized, double-blind, placebo-controlled phase I-IIa trial testing Ad26.COV2.S in healthy adults. Dosing of Ad26.COV2.S was intramuscular, at either 5x10^10 or 1x10^11 viral particles, delivered as one shot or as two shots spaced 56 days apart. The specificity and breadth of SARS-CoV-2-reactive T cell receptors after Ad26.COV2.S vaccination were assessed by TCRbeta repertoire sequencing. A total of 32 samples were included in the TCR-sequenced set, comprising roughly 19 Ad26.COV2.S vaccine recipients, 5 placebo recipients and 8 SARS-CoV-2 convalescent individuals. Trial participants were randomized into five groups of five: low-dose or high-dose Ad26.COV2.S given once or twice, or placebo on both occasions. Blinding of investigators to trial group allocation was maintained during experiments and outcome assessment. The study at large found these results: After vaccination, spike-specific CD8+ and CD4+ T cell responses were reported to show substantial breadth. Comparable non-spike TCR breadth was observed between vaccine and placebo recipients, consistent with only spike being contained in the vaccine. Higher spike-specific TCR breadth was observed in Ad26.COV2.S recipients than in placebo recipients (P = 0.0014). The study was not powered for comparison of responses between vaccine doses or regimens. The authors noted that total T cell responses may have been underestimated by the TCR breadth and depth analyses.

Relative to germline, V is missing 5 bases and J is missing 5 bases, with 7 bases of the junction outside any gene match. Reading the germline V gene (reference sequence) gives CDR1 SGHAT and CDR2 FQDESV. The CDR3 contains 15 residues, cysteine and phenylalanine counted. Of the read, only the CDR3 DNA is kept; its 45 bases are in frame from base 1. The sample's treatment or condition label is to be understood as: around 19 received Ad26.COV2.S at low or high dose, single or two shots; 5 received placebo; per-sample allocation not given. For vaccine and placebo recipients, the sequenced repertoires came from samples collected on day 63 after the first injection. Between 29 July and 7 August 2020, Cohort 1b enrolled fewer than 30 adults aged 18-55 years at one site in Boston, USA. Ad26.COV2.S was a replication-incompetent adenovirus type 26 vector expressing a prefusion-stabilized SARS-CoV-2 spike protein from the original Wuhan strain.

The immunoSEQ Assay was the method used to sequence TCRbeta CDR3 regions. After extraction, genomic DNA underwent amplification by bias-controlled multiplex PCR, followed by high-throughput sequencing. The authors processed their data as follows. To quantify the absolute abundance of every unique TCRbeta CDR3 region, sequences were collapsed and filtered. Usable DNA was measured by amplifying reference genes present in all nucleated cells, and TCRbeta template counts were normalized to that usable DNA to estimate T cell fraction. Repertoire TCRs were annotated as SARS-CoV-2-specific by exact matching of V gene, CDR3 amino acid sequence and J gene to a known reactive TCR set. The reference SARS-CoV-2 TCR set came from MIRA and was filtered for enrichment in COVID-19-positive ImmuneCODE repertoires, removing public or cross-reactive TCRs. Using the MIRA antigens, annotated TCRs were further analysed by specific ORF or by position within an ORF. Breadth was defined as annotated unique rearrangements over total unique productive rearrangements; depth was the summed frequency of those rearrangements. Group comparisons of TCR breadth used two-sided Wilcoxon rank-sum tests. TCRdb stores this immuneACCESS table with in-frame sequences only. Part of the clones is absent; in the studies checked, under half of the shortfall reflects unresolved V genes, and no reason is known for the rest. From that table come the V and J calls and clone size; the DNA was used to work out D and trimming. Counted in this sample were approximately 300,000 clones; about 86% of them appeared once. The ten largest clones capture more than 1.5% of the sample.

As concerns this clone: Its antigen specificity is not known. No much larger clone is present one base from it, and per-base qualities are unavailable.

Recombination joined TRBV11-1 with TRBJ2-5, and 11 junction bases match TRBD2. The sequence came from a person between 18 and 60 years old who received the Ad26.COV2.S COVID-19 vaccine or a placebo. The source material was peripheral blood, sampled in a trial of Ad26.COV2.S vaccine versus placebo. The nucleotides read TGTGCCAGCAGCGCCCGACTAGCGGGGATGGAGACCCAGTACTTC. This is translated as CASSARLAGMETQYF.